This is a list of T cell receptor beta chains from one sample in a study of immune cell composition in non-small cell lung cancer. Repertoires were generated with immunoSEQ multiplex PCR, while TCRdb's copy carries only in-frame clones and drops some. Of roughly 1,700 clones listed, 80% are singletons. The material sequenced was lung tumor tissue. Source of these receptors: a human donor with non-small cell lung cancer. CDR3s include the opening cysteine and the closing phenylalanine or tryptophan. Fields, in order: CDR3 length, V gene, D gene, J gene, clone size, CDR3 DNA, CDR3 protein. D genes are given only for firm matches. Expanded clones are given a class, and other clones once, few, many or no size at all.

14,TRBV4-3,-,TRBJ1-1,few,TGCGCCAGCAGCCAAGCTGAGTTGAACACTGAAGCTTTCTTT,CASSQAELNTEAFF
17,TRBV4-3,TRBD2,TRBJ2-1,-,TGCGCCAGCAGCCATTCCCTAGCGGACACCTTCTACAATGAGCAGTTCTTC,CASSHSLADTFYNEQFF
16,TRBV7-2,-,TRBJ2-5,-,TGTGCCAGCAGCTTAGCGGGGCTAGCGCCTGGAGGGACCCAGTACTTC,CASSLAGLAPGGTQYF
14,TRBV18,-,TRBJ1-5,once,TGTGCCAGCTCACCCGGGGGAATAAATCAGCCCCAGCATTTT,CASSPGGINQPQHF
15,TRBV9,TRBD1,TRBJ1-1,-,TGTGCCAGCAGCAAAGCCGGGACAGGGGGCACTGAAGCTTTCTTT,CASSKAGTGGTEAFF
13,TRBV6-5,-,TRBJ1-1,-,TGTGCCAGCAGTTTGACACGACAAGTTGAAGCTTTCTTT,CASSLTRQVEAFF
16,TRBV14,TRBD2,TRBJ2-7,-,TGTGCCAGCAGCCAAGGGGCCAGGACTAGCGGCTACGAGCAGTACTTC,CASSQGARTSGYEQYF
14,TRBV9,TRBD1,TRBJ1-3,-,TGTGCCAGCACCGACAGGGTGTCTGGAAACACCATATATTTT,CASTDRVSGNTIYF
17,TRBV9,TRBD2,TRBJ2-1,-,TGTGCCAGCAGCGTAAATCGGGGACTAGCGGAATACAATGAGCAGTTCTTC,CASSVNRGLAEYNEQFF
17,TRBV7-8,TRBD1,TRBJ2-1,-,TGTGCCAGCAGCTTCCCAGGACAGGGTTTATCCTACAATGAGCAGTTCTTC,CASSFPGQGLSYNEQFF
17,TRBV7-5,-,TRBJ2-7,few,TGTGCCAGAAGCCTAACCCCCGGGACATCGGCATCCTACGAGCAGTACTTC,CARSLTPGTSASYEQYF
15,TRBV27,TRBD1,TRBJ1-5,-,TGTGCCAGCAGTGCAGGGACAGCCCGGAATCAGCCCCAGCATTTT,CASSAGTARNQPQHF
15,TRBV28,TRBD1,TRBJ1-5,-,TGTGCCAGCAGTTTCGGGGACAGGGACAATCAGCCCCAGCATTTT,CASSFGDRDNQPQHF
14,TRBV7-8,-,TRBJ2-1,-,TGTGCCAGCAGCTTAGTTCAGGGAGGCAATGAGCAGTTCTTC,CASSLVQGGNEQFF
16,TRBV7-9,TRBD2,TRBJ2-1,-,TGTGCCAGCAGCTTAAGGGGGGGACTAGCTGGGGATGAGCAGTTCTTC,CASSLRGGLAGDEQFF
17,TRBV9,TRBD1,TRBJ1-4,-,TGTGCCAGCAGCCCCCGGACAGGGGGAGGAACTAATGAAAAACTGTTTTTT,CASSPRTGGGTNEKLFF
13,TRBV30,-,TRBJ1-4,-,TGTGCCTGGGAGAGCGCAACTAATGAAAAACTGTTTTTT,CAWESATNEKLFF
14,TRBV6-5,TRBD2,TRBJ2-1,-,TGTGCCAGCAGTGTGACTAGCGGGAGGTATGAGCAGTTCTTC,CASSVTSGRYEQFF
12,TRBV6-6,-,TRBJ2-1,-,TGTGCCAGCAGTTACGGGGGGAATGAGCAGTTCTTC,CASSYGGNEQFF